This T cell receptor (beta chain) appears in the sequencing data of a study of blood T cell repertoires in COVID-19. The CDR3 contains 14 residues. The germline CDR1 and CDR2 sequences are SEHNR and FQNEAQ (reference sequence). With V trimmed by 8 bases and J by 4 bases, 8 bases remained unmatched. The data were produced by immunoSEQ multiplex PCR, yet TCRdb's version contains in-frame clones alone and is incomplete. In the table there are 130,000 to 150,000 clones, roughly 86% of which are singletons. The sample consisted of peripheral blood. The rearrangement links TRBV7-9 to TRBJ2-7, with 10 bases lining up with TRBD2. The origin of this receptor is a human donor in a cohort sampled during active COVID-19. DNA of the CDR3: TGTGCCAGCGGTCAAACTAGCGGGGATTACGAGCAGTACTTC. Amino acids: CASGQTSGDYEQYF. The full variable domain, its missing parts supplied by reference TRBV7-9 and TRBJ2-7, is DTGVSQNPRHKITKRGQNVTFRCDPISEHNRLYWYRQTLGQGPEFLTYFQNEAQLEKSRLLSDRFSAERPKGSFSTLEIQRTEQGDSAMYLCASGQTSGDYEQYFGPGTRLTVT.